This TCR beta chain was recovered during a study of control samples from healthy donors and cancer patients. The CDR3 has 13 residues. Losses at the gene ends were 8 bases for V and 8 bases for J; bases not matched to a gene: 6. CDR1 and CDR2 (germline): SNHLY, FYNNEI. Sequenced by immunoSEQ multiplex PCR; TCRdb stores in-frame clones only, minus some. This sample has fewer than 150,000 clones, with 80% to 95% found just once. The rearrangement uses TRBV2 and TRBJ2-1; 10 nucleotides agree with TRBD1. Sequencing was performed on blood. The clonotype was recovered from a young man in good health. The CDR3 DNA reads TGTGCCAGCCACCGGGACAGGGGAGATGAGCAGTTCTTC. As protein: CASHRDRGDEQFF.